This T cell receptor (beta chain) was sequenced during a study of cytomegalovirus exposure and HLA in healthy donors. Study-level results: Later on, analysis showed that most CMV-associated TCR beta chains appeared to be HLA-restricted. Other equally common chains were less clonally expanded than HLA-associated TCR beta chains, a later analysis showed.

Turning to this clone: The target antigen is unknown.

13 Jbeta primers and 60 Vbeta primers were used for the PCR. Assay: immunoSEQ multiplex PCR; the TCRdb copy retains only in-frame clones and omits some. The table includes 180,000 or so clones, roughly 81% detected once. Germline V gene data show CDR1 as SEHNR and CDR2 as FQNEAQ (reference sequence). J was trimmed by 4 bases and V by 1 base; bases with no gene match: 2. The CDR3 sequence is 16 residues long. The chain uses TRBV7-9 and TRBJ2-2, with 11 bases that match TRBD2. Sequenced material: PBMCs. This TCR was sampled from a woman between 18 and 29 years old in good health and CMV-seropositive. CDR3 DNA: TGTGCCAGCAGCTTAGGACTAGCGGGGTTCACCGGGGAGCTGTTTTTT. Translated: CASSLGLAGFTGELFF.